One and the same sample provided the 4 T cell receptor beta chains below, sequenced in a study of T cell repertoires in cytomegalovirus infection. Via MiXCR, TCRdb re-called the reads, giving one row per CDR3 protein. Among about 740,000 distinct CDR3 sequences, less than 40% were seen once, and the ten largest hold about 2.8%. Sequenced input: PBMCs. These receptors came from a human donor in good health (CMV status not recorded). Some clones in this sample may be carry-over from other donors' samples.

Notes on this clonotype: One end of the junction does not line up with germline, which may come from a read error. The chain uses TRBV7-8 and TRBJ2-7; D is perhaps TRBD1 (5 bases). The CDR3 spans 16 residues. The germline CDR1 and CDR2 sequences are SGHVS and FQNEAQ. The CDR3 region has the DNA TGTGCCAGCAGCTGGCGAGGACATGGGGCCTCCGACGAGCAGTACTTC. Translation gives CASSWRGHGASDEQYF.

The chain has TRBV28 and TRBJ2-7; 8 bases are shared with TRBD1. Unmatched junction bases numbered 16, after V lost 3 bases and J lost 0 bases. CDR1 and CDR2 (germline): MDHEN, SYDVKM. The CDR3 has 19 amino acids. This CDR3 reads CASSFNVGQGLVVSYEQYF. CDR3 DNA sequence: TGTGCCAGCAGTTTTAATGTAGGACAGGGACTTGTAGTCTCCTACGAGCAGTACTTC.

This clonotype was picked up many times. The chain combines TRBV20-1 with TRBJ2-7; 8 positions match TRBD1. The CDR3 totals 13 residues. The V gene end was trimmed by 5 bases and the J gene end by 7 bases; junction bases not matched to a gene: 10. From germline, CDR1 is DFQATT and CDR2 SNEGSKA (reference sequence). The CDR3 DNA sequence: TGCAGTGCTTACCGACAGGGGCGGGAAGAGCAGTACTTC. This encodes CSAYRQGREEQYF.

The table lists this clonotype with a few counts. V usage is TRBV20-1 and J usage is TRBJ1-1; the D gene is possibly TRBD1 (5 bases). This CDR3 region has 14 residues. The germline V gene has CDR1 DFQATT and CDR2 SNEGSKA (reference sequence). With 0 bases removed from V and 5 bases from J, the gap between germline ends came to 13 bases. In DNA form, the CDR3 reads TGCAGTGCTAGAGACCCCAGGGCGTGGACTGAAGCTTTCTTT. It specifies CSARDPRAWTEAFF.